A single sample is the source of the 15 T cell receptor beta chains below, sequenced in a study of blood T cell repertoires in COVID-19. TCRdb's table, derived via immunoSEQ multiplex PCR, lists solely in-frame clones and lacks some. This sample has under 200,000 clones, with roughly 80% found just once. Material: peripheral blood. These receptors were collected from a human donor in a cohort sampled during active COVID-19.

The CDR3 DNA sequence: TGCGCCAGCAGCTCGGGACACGGCACGGTCGAGCAGTACTTC. It codes for CASSSGHGTVEQYF. V is TRBV5-1 and J is TRBJ2-7, with D possibly matching TRBD1 (6 bases). CDR3 length equals 14 residues. The germline CDR1 and CDR2 sequences are SGHRS and YFSETQ. V dropped 3 bases and J dropped 6 bases, with 16 bases sitting between them.

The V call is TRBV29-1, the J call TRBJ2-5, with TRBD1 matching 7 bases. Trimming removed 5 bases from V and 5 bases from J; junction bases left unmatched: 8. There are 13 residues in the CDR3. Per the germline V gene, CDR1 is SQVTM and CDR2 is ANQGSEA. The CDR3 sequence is CSVFPQGLETQYF. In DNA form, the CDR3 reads TGCAGCGTTTTCCCACAGGGGTTGGAGACCCAGTACTTC.

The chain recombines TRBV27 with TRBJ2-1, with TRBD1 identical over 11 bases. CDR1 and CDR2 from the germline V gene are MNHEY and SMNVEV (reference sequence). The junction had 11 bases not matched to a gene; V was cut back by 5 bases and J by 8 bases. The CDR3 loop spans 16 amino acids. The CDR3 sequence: CASSGEGTGGYDEQFF. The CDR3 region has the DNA TGTGCCAGCAGTGGAGAGGGGACAGGGGGATACGATGAGCAGTTCTTC.

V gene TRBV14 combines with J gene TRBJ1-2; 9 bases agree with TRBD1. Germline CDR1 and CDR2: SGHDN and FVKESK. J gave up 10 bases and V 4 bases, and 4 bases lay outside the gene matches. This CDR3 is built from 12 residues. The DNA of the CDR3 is TGTGCCAGCAGCCGGGACAGGGCTGTCTACACCTTC. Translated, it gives CASSRDRAVYTF.

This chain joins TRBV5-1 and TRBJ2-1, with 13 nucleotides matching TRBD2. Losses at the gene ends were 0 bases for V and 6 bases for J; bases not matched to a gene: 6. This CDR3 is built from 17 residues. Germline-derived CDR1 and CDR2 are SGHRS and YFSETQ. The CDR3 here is CASSLVGTSGISNEQFF. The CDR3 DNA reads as TGCGCCAGCAGCTTGGTCGGGACTAGCGGGATATCCAATGAGCAGTTCTTC. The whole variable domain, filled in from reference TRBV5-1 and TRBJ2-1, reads KAGVTQTPRYLIKTRGQQVTLSCSPISGHRSVSWYQQTPGQGLQFLFEYFSETQRNKGNFPGRFSGRQFSNSRSEMNVSTLELGDSALYLCASSLVGTSGISNEQFFGPGTRLTVL.

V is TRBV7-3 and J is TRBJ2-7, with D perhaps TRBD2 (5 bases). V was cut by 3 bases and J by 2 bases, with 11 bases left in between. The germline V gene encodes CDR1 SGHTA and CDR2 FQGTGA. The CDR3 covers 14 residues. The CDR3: CASSLWAGPYEQYF. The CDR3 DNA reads TGTGCCAGCAGCTTGTGGGCGGGCCCCTACGAGCAGTACTTC.

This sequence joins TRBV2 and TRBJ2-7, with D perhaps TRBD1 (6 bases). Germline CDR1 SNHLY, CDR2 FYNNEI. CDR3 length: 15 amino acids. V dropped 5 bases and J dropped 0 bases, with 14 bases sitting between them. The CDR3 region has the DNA TGTGCCAGCAGTTCCCGGACAGTACTCTCCTACGAGCAGTACTTC. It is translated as CASSSRTVLSYEQYF.

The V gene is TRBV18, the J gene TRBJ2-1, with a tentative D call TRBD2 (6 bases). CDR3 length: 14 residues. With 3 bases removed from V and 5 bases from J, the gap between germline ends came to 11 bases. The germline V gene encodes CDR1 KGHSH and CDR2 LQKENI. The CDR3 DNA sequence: TGTGCCAGCTCACCGGAGACTAGTAACAATGAGCAGTTCTTC. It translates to CASSPETSNNEQFF.

CDR3 sequence: CASSHYASQGRDEQYF. The CDR3 DNA is TGCGCCAGCAGCCATTACGCTTCTCAGGGCAGGGACGAGCAGTACTTC. The chain couples TRBV4-3 to TRBJ2-7, with D possibly being TRBD1 (5 bases). This CDR3 is 16 amino acids long. Trimming shortened V by 3 bases and J by 5 bases, and 20 bases separated the two germline ends. Germline-derived CDR1 and CDR2 are LGHNA and YSLEER.

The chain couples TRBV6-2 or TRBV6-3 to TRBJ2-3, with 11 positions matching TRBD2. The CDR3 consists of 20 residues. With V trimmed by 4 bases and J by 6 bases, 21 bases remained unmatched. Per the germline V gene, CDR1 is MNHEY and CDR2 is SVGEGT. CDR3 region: CASSWTGRLAGGLSRDTQYF. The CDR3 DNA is TGTGCCAGCAGTTGGACAGGGCGGCTAGCGGGAGGCCTTTCGAGGGATACGCAGTATTTT.

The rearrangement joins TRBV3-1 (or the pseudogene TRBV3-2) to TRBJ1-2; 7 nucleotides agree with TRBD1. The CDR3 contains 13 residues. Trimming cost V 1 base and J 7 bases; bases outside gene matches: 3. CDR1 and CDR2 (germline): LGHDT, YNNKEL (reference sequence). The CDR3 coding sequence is TGTGCCAGCAGCCAAGGACAGGGCTCTGGCTACACCTTC. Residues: CASSQGQGSGYTF.

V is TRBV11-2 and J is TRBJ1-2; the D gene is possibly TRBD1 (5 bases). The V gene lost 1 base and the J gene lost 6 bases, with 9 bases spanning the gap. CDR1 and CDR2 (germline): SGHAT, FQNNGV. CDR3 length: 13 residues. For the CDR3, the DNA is TGTGCCAGCAGCTTAGTTCAGGGTGATGGCTACACCTTC. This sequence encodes CASSLVQGDGYTF.

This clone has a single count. The CDR3 bases are TGTGCCAGCAGTGCCAGGGGGCTACTGTTCTTT. As protein: CASSARGLLFF. This chain links TRBV28 with TRBJ1-1, with 8 bases fitting TRBD1. CDR3 length: 11 amino acids. Germline V gene lookup returns CDR1 MDHEN and CDR2 SYDVKM. The junction had 7 bases not matched to a gene; V was cut back by 5 bases and J by 14 bases.

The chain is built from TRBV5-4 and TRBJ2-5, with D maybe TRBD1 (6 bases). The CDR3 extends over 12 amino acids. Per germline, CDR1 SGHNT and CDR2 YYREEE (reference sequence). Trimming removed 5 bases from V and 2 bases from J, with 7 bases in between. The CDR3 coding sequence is TGTGCCAGCAGGGACAGTCAAGAGACCCAGTACTTC. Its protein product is CASRDSQETQYF.

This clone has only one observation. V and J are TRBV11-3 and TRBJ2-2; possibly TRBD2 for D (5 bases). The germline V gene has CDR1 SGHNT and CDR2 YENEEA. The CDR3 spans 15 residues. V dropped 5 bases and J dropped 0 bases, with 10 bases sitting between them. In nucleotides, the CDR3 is TGTGCCAGCAGCCCGGGGTCTTCGAACACCGGGGAGCTGTTTTTT. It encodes CASSPGSSNTGELFF.